This paragraph reports one T cell receptor beta chain. This specimen comes from a study of OX40 agonist ivuxolimab in advanced cancers. V shed 6 bases and J 4 bases; nucleotides not matched to a gene: 7. The germline V gene encodes CDR1 MRHNA and CDR2 SNTAGT. The CDR3 covers 14 residues. Clones were sequenced by immunoSEQ multiplex PCR, and TCRdb holds only the in-frame ones, with some missing. Among more than 50,000 clones listed, 85% were seen once. This chain connects TRBV6-4 to TRBJ1-1, with 8 positions matching TRBD1. The receptor was isolated from an adult with an advanced solid tumor such as melanoma, head and neck, liver or kidney cancer. This specimen was CD4+ or CD8+ T cells sorted from blood, taken in a trial of the OX40 agonist ivuxolimab. The CDR3 protein is CASRQDRGGTEAFF. The CDR3 coding sequence is TGTGCCAGCAGACAAGACAGGGGTGGCACTGAAGCTTTCTTT.